The rows below give T cell receptor beta chains drawn from one sample of a study of blood T cell repertoires in COVID-19. TCRdb keeps only in-frame clones here, not all; method: immunoSEQ multiplex PCR. The repertoire holds some 31,000 clones, about 90% seen once, with 14% in the top ten. Sequenced: peripheral blood. The receptor set was obtained from a human donor with active COVID-19. The donor label of this sample is uncertain. Both conserved end residues are part of each CDR3. A D gene is named only where the DNA matches it firmly. Size is stated for part of the rows, as once, few or many counts, or as a class when the clone is expanded.

v_gene,j_gene,abundance,d_gene,CDR3aa,CDR3nt
TRBV2,TRBJ2-7,.,TRBD2,CASISSGLVIYEQYF,TGTGCCAGCATCAGCTCTGGACTAGTTATCTACGAGCAGTACTTC
TRBV5-6,TRBJ2-7,.,TRBD1,CASSLQGVPYEQYF,TGTGCCAGCAGCTTGCAGGGGGTGCCCTACGAGCAGTACTTC
TRBV27,TRBJ2-5,.,TRBD1,CASSTGTDKQETQYF,TGTGCCAGCAGTACTGGGACAGATAAACAAGAGACCCAGTACTTC
TRBV6-1,TRBJ2-5,.,TRBD2,CASSELAGGQETQYF,TGTGCCAGCAGTGAACTAGCGGGGGGCCAAGAGACCCAGTACTTC
TRBV4-1,TRBJ1-2,once,.,CASSQVNPRDIPYGYTF,TGCGCCAGCAGCCAAGTCAACCCTCGGGACATCCCTTATGGCTACACCTTC
TRBV5-6,TRBJ1-2,few,TRBD1,CASSWTGGGYGYTF,TGTGCCAGCAGCTGGACAGGGGGCGGCTATGGCTACACCTTC
TRBV6-5,TRBJ1-1,once,TRBD1,CASSYSGQGVSEAFF,TGTGCCAGCAGTTACTCCGGACAGGGGGTCTCTGAAGCTTTCTTT
TRBV7-2,TRBJ1-2,once,.,CASSLAQRNNGYTF,TGTGCCAGCAGCTTAGCGCAGAGGAATAATGGCTACACCTTC
TRBV2,TRBJ2-2,.,TRBD1,CARNGQGGTGELFF,TGTGCCAGGAATGGACAGGGGGGAACCGGGGAGCTGTTTTTT
TRBV19,TRBJ1-2,once,TRBD1,CASRQGGFGYTF,TGTGCCAGTAGGCAGGGGGGTTTTGGCTACACCTTC
TRBV18,TRBJ2-3,.,TRBD2,CASSALATSASTDTQYF,TGTGCCAGCTCAGCATTGGCGACTAGCGCTAGCACAGATACGCAGTATTTT
TRBV15,TRBJ1-4,.,TRBD1,CATSERDRVFEKLFF,TGTGCCACCAGCGAAAGGGACAGGGTATTTGAAAAACTGTTTTTT
TRBV6-6,TRBJ2-7,.,TRBD1,CASSGTGITYEQYF,TGTGCCAGCAGTGGGACAGGGATAACCTACGAGCAGTACTTC
TRBV19,TRBJ1-1,.,.,CASSIETGNTEAFF,TGTGCCAGTAGTATAGAGACGGGGAACACTGAAGCTTTCTTT
TRBV15,TRBJ2-5,.,TRBD1,CATSSQGAGGETQYF,TGTGCCACCAGCAGCCAGGGGGCAGGGGGAGAGACCCAGTACTTC